The sequence of this T cell receptor (beta chain) was determined in a study of shared clonotypes between healthy human individuals (TCRdb year 2020). Notes on the research overall: Two women and three men aged 18 to 49 years were included in the cohort. For each donor, CD4 naive and CD4 memory were each run on three plates, CD8 naive on two plates, and CD8 memory on one plate. The study deeply sequenced blood TCR repertoires of about 5 healthy adults to estimate repertoire size and the extent of clonotype sharing between individuals. Libraries were prepared and TCR repertoires were sequenced by different laboratories using diverse techniques, in order to increase sequencing depth and limit assay-specific biases. Between about 0.8 and 9 billion PBMCs per donor were obtained by leukapheresis.

CD8 naive samples consisted of CD45RO-negative cells that were positively selected for CCR7, yielding a CD45RA+CCR7+ population without TemRA cells. Donors were healthy HIV-negative adults with no recently reported acute infections or vaccinations. Only Caucasian adults living in Nashville, Tennessee, USA were represented among the donors. Blood was obtained by leukapheresis, after which PBMCs were separated by Ficoll-Histopaque density gradient centrifugation and cryopreserved in liquid nitrogen vapor phase. Analytical flow cytometry was used to check the purity and quantity of every magnetically sorted T cell population. From each sorted fraction, genomic DNA was isolated and quantified by UV absorbance on a Nanodrop 2000c. TCR CDR3 regions were amplified from genomic DNA by multiplex PCR using the deep immunoSEQ assay. Extracted genomic DNA from each cell subset was spread evenly across all wells of several immunoSEQ 96-well plates, with each plate serving as a replicate. For sorted subsets, approximately 200 ng of genomic DNA, equivalent to about 30,000 T cell genomes, went into each replicate PCR. The purified libraries were quantified using a Qubit 3.0 fluorometer, sized with a Bioanalyzer 2100, and then quantified again using the KAPA Library Quantification kit. A separate single-read 150-cycle Illumina NextSeq 550 flow cell was used to sequence each immunoSEQ 96-well plate. The authors processed their data as follows. Because only junctional sequences without quality scores were contained in the immunoSEQ output, filtering matching that applied to full-length reads could not be performed. Sequences were annotated with PyIR, a Python wrapper for IgBLAST v1.9, and V/J genes and CDR3 were assigned using IMGT germline references. Any read was removed if the V/J assignment was weak (E-value above 1e-6), the CDR3 was missing, or the read contained stop codons, out-of-frame junctions, or ambiguous translated residues. V3J clonotypes were defined as sequences sharing an identical inferred V gene, J gene, and CDR3 amino acid sequence. Percentage overlap between repertoires was computed as shared unique clonotypes divided by the size of the smaller repertoire. RTK rarefaction, the Chao1 estimator, and Recon v2.1 estimates of unobserved clonotypes were used to assess repertoire richness. Generation probabilities for all TCRbeta clonotypes obtained by the gDNA method from a handful of donors were computed using OLGA. TCRdb took this table from immuneACCESS and kept in-frame rearrangements with V and J called. Such tables lack part of the clones; where checked against another copy, unresolved V genes explain under half of the gap, and the rest is unexplained. The V and J calls and the clone size are those of that table, but D and trimming were determined from the DNA. This sample comprises about 1,900,000 clones, about 95% of them detected only once. The ten largest account for approximately 1.2% of the sample.

A note on this clone: There is no known antigen for this receptor. No base qualities exist here, and no much larger clone lies one base off it.

V is cut by 2 bases and J by 6 bases, and the space between the germline ends is 10 bases. Including cysteine and phenylalanine, the CDR3 has 13 amino acids. The CDR3 DNA has 39 bases and is translated from base 1. Sequences ENHRY (CDR1) and SYGVKD (CDR2) are obtained from the germline V gene. What the research found in general, with its limitations: Compared with non-shared clonotypes, clonotypes shared by all four sorted-subset donors had higher generation probabilities. Based on pairwise subsampling, the degree of clonotype sharing among donors was expected to be affected by sequencing depth. Because the study included a small number of donors, the genetic and exposure-history diversity represented was limited. Sharing across several donors was observed for approximately 5% of naive CD4, about 4% of naive CD8, about 2.5% of memory CD4, and roughly 0.4% of memory CD8 clonotypes. Naive subsets generally had larger estimated clonotype richness than memory subsets. Rarefaction of sorted-subset datasets indicated incomplete sequencing despite the large sequencing depth. Sampling was limited to blood, and TCR repertoires in tissue likely differ from TCR repertoires in blood.

This TCR was recovered from a man younger than 30 in good health. The sequencing sample was made of naive CD8+ T cells sorted from blood. The sample's cell subset or site label, decoded: CD45RA+CCR7+. The chain is encoded by TRBV10-3 joined to TRBJ1-2; TRBD1 is a weak D gene call, 6 bases matching. The DNA is as follows: TGTGCCATCAGTGAGGAGGGGGGCAATGGCTACACCTTC. Its translation is CAISEEGGNGYTF.